In its sample, the clone carrying this T cell receptor beta chain was seen a few times. Its antigen is as yet unknown. The sequenced template was cDNA made from the entire isolated RNA. The method was immunoSEQ multiplex PCR; TCRdb's version includes in-frame clones alone and lacks a portion of them. Of about 710,000 clones in the sample, over 13% are singletons; the top ten hold nearly 0.04%. In germline, CDR1 is ENHRY, CDR2 SYGVKD. Losses at the gene ends were 6 bases for V and 8 bases for J; bases not matched to a gene: 5. This CDR3 is built from 13 residues. These data originate in a study of beta chain features in type 1 diabetes. The study, taken as a whole, reports: Within each of all four CD4+ subsets, Type 1 diabetes patients had TCRB CDR3s that were moderately but significantly shorter.

The receptor comes from a man between 18 and 35 years old with type 1 diabetes. V usage is TRBV10-3 and J usage is TRBJ2-4; 9 nucleotides line up with TRBD1. Sequencing was carried out using naive CD4+ T cells from blood. The CDR3 here is CAISWDRVDIQYF. The CDR3 DNA reads TGTGCCATCAGCTGGGACAGGGTTGACATTCAGTACTTC.